This TCR beta chain appears in the sequencing data of a study of blood T cell repertoires in COVID-19. How the authors handled the data: How many nucleated cells were present was estimated from reference gene primer amplification. Profiled with immunoSEQ multiplex PCR; TCRdb holds only in-frame clones, not every one. V, J and clone size derive from that table, while D and trimming were established from the DNA sequence. The sample lists 200,000 to 250,000 clones; 84% were seen once. This CDR3 region has 15 residues. V trimming: 5 bases; J trimming: 4 bases; junction bases outside the gene matches: 9. Germline V CDR1 and CDR2: SGHNT, YYREEE (reference sequence).

The source of this sequence is a woman at least 80 years old with active or convalescent COVID-19. The sample consisted of peripheral blood. The chain is built from TRBV5-4 and TRBJ2-5, with 9 bases lining up with TRBD2. The CDR3 spells CASSRSGRNLETQYF. CDR3 DNA sequence: TGTGCCAGCAGTCGTAGCGGGAGAAATTTAGAGACCCAGTACTTC.